Listed below are T cell receptor beta chains from one sample, sequenced in a study of blood T cell repertoires in COVID-19. Sequenced by immunoSEQ multiplex PCR; TCRdb stores in-frame clones only, minus some. The sample has 85,000 to 90,000 clones, 91% seen once. The sample comprised peripheral blood. All receptors come from a human donor with active COVID-19. The donor label of this sample is uncertain. CDR3s include the opening cysteine and the closing phenylalanine or tryptophan.

cdr3_aa,j_call,v_call
CASSLYPSGGNTGELFF,TRBJ2-2,TRBV7-6
CASSLGLAGRMEYEQYF,TRBJ2-7,TRBV5-1
CASSPGTGQSYEQYF,TRBJ2-7,TRBV11-3
CASSQSGQGPYNEQFF,TRBJ2-1,TRBV23-1
CASSDIPSYGYTF,TRBJ1-2,TRBV6-6
CASSGLAGYNEQFF,TRBJ2-1,TRBV27
CASSLTGFLRGQRTEAFF,TRBJ1-1,TRBV7-3
CATTRTGVLHEQYF,TRBJ2-7,TRBV19
CASSLDGTYEQYF,TRBJ2-7,TRBV5-1
CASSQARGHETQYF,TRBJ2-5,TRBV3-1/TRBV3-2
CASSSSGGKDEQFF,TRBJ2-1,TRBV19
CASSVDSAGGTGELFF,TRBJ2-2,TRBV9
CATTYTGEQYF,TRBJ2-7,TRBV10-2
CASSLALGAGEGTDTQYF,TRBJ2-3,TRBV5-4
CASSFSGHEQYF,TRBJ2-7,TRBV7-9
CASSLAGGGALDEQFF,TRBJ2-1,TRBV7-9
CAWSVQTRGLGYTF,TRBJ1-2,TRBV30
CASSPSLAGGQGDTQYF,TRBJ2-3,TRBV18
CASSSNRDRMNTEAFF,TRBJ1-1,TRBV5-1
CASSFRGTGVYSPLHF,TRBJ1-6,TRBV7-8
CASRGGAGGSYEQYF,TRBJ2-7,TRBV7-8
CASSLVGWGDYGYTF,TRBJ1-2,TRBV7-9
CASSLLWTGRIGAYEQYF,TRBJ2-7,TRBV27
CASSLINGGDEQYF,TRBJ2-7,TRBV5-1
CSDSGQGYGYTF,TRBJ1-2,TRBV29-1
CATSRAQSQETQYF,TRBJ2-5,TRBV15
CASSLVDSALGGYTF,TRBJ1-2,TRBV7-9
CASSLTGYEQYF,TRBJ2-7,TRBV7-9
CASSLAEGSSSGANVLTF,TRBJ2-6,TRBV7-9
CASSDKGAHYGYTF,TRBJ1-2,TRBV6-4
CASSPGGPGDTQYF,TRBJ2-3,TRBV11-3
CASSFQSEQYF,TRBJ2-7,TRBV11-1
CASSFGGGETYEQYF,TRBJ2-7,TRBV5-1
CASEEADHNQPQHF,TRBJ1-5,TRBV10-2
CASSYEEPYTEAFF,TRBJ1-1,TRBV6-5
CASSVLSTDTQYF,TRBJ2-3,TRBV25-1
CASSESGQVQETQYF,TRBJ2-5,TRBV25-1
CASSLYHGSPLHF,TRBJ1-6,TRBV12-3/TRBV12-4